The 28 T cell receptor beta chains presented below share a single source sample, sequenced in a study of OX40 agonist ivuxolimab in advanced cancers. Profiling relied on immunoSEQ multiplex PCR, and the TCRdb table lists in-frame clones only, not all of them. The sample records about 69,000 clones, about 89% being singletons. The input for sequencing was CD4+ or CD8+ T cells sorted from blood, taken in a trial of the OX40 agonist ivuxolimab. These receptors came from an adult with an advanced solid tumor such as melanoma, head and neck, liver or kidney cancer.

About this clone itself: The identical CDR3 is also encoded by other nucleotide sequences in the sample. The CDR3 protein is CASSVDAYSNQPQHF. In DNA form, the CDR3 reads TGTGCCAGCAGCGTAGACGCATATAGCAATCAGCCCCAGCATTTT. The chain employs TRBV9 and TRBJ1-5; no reliable D call. The CDR3 is 15 amino acids. Trimming took 0 bases from V and 0 from J, leaving 7 bases between them. The germline V gene has CDR1 SGDLS and CDR2 YYNGEE.

The genes are TRBV4-2 and TRBJ2-5; no reliable D call. The V and J ends lost 7 bases and 2 bases respectively, with 11 bases between them. Germline lookup yields CDR1 LGHNA and CDR2 YNFKEQ. The CDR3 runs 13 residues. CDR3 nucleotide sequence: TGTGCCAGCAAAAAAGACGGGCAAGAGACCCAGTACTTC. Protein sequence: CASKKDGQETQYF.

J is TRBJ1-2 and V is TRBV19, with 10 bases lining up with TRBD1. The CDR3 extends over 14 amino acids. Per the germline V gene, CDR1 is LNHDA and CDR2 is SQIVND (reference sequence). The J segment lost 1 base and the V segment lost 6 bases, leaving 2 bases of the junction unmatched. The DNA of the CDR3 is TGTGCCAGTAGGCGGGACAGGGGTAACTATGGCTACACCTTC. This sequence encodes CASRRDRGNYGYTF.

The chain uses TRBV7-3 and TRBJ2-3; 8 positions match TRBD2. V trimming: 2 bases; J trimming: 0 bases; junction bases outside the gene matches: 10. Germline V gene lookup returns CDR1 SGHTA and CDR2 FQGTGA. The CDR3 has 18 amino acids. The CDR3 loop reads CASSLRGRRPESTDTQYF. The CDR3 nucleotides are TGTGCCAGCAGCTTACGCGGGAGGCGTCCAGAAAGCACAGATACGCAGTATTTT.

The rearrangement uses TRBV6-1 and TRBJ2-1, with no clear D. The CDR3 loop spans 15 amino acids. V lost 3 bases and J lost 4, with 13 bases in between. Germline CDR1 and CDR2: MNHNS and SASEGT. CDR3 loop: CASSDLPGQYNEQFF. CDR3 bases: TGTGCCAGCAGTGACCTTCCGGGCCAATACAATGAGCAGTTCTTC.

V usage is TRBV7-3 and J usage is TRBJ1-1; 10 nucleotides align to TRBD1. Germline trimming cut 5 bases from V and 2 bases from J; bases unmatched to any gene: 8. The V gene's germline CDR1 is SGHTA and CDR2 FQGTGA. CDR3 length: 16 residues. The CDR3 region has the DNA TGTGCCAGCAGCGCAGACAGGGGGCGGGACAACACTGAAGCTTTCTTT. This sequence encodes CASSADRGRDNTEAFF.

V usage is TRBV7-6 and J usage is TRBJ2-6; D is unresolved. Germline V lookup: CDR1 SGHVS, CDR2 FNYEAQ. There are 13 residues in the CDR3. Trimming left V 5 bases short and J 3 bases short, with 5 bases between. DNA of the CDR3: TGTGCCAGCAGCCTACTTGGGGCCAACGTCCTGACTTTC. Its protein product is CASSLLGANVLTF. Full variable domain (outside the CDR3, taken from reference TRBV7-6 and TRBJ2-6): GAGVSQSPRYKVTKRGQDVALRCDPISGHVSLYWYRQALGQGPEFLTYFNYEAQQDKSGLPNDRFSAERPEGSISTLTIQRTEQRDSAMYRCASSLLGANVLTFGAGSRLTVL.

The J gene is TRBJ1-5, the V gene TRBV18; D gene ambiguous. The V gene's germline CDR1 is KGHSH and CDR2 LQKENI. The CDR3 is 13 residues long. V lost 2 bases, J lost 4 bases, and 6 bases lay in between. CDR3 sequence: CASSPEQNQPQHF. CDR3 coding DNA: TGTGCCAGCTCACCAGAACAGAATCAGCCCCAGCATTTT.

The chain recombines TRBV7-3 with TRBJ2-1, with TRBD2 identical over 11 bases. Germline V gives CDR1 SGHTA, CDR2 FQGTGA. After removal of 2 bases from V and 12 bases from J, the junction contained 6 bases not matched to a gene. The length of the CDR3 is 14 residues. The CDR3, as DNA: TGTGCCAGCAGCTTAGGTACTAGCGGGAGTGTGCAGTTCTTC. Protein: CASSLGTSGSVQFF.

The chain couples TRBV18 to TRBJ1-2; D is uncertain. The germline CDR1 and CDR2 sequences are KGHSH and LQKENI. The CDR3 is made up of 14 amino acids. V was trimmed by 2 bases and J by 0 bases, leaving 7 bases between them. The CDR3 protein is CASSPDLTNYGYTF. The CDR3 bases are TGTGCCAGCTCACCAGACCTGACTAACTATGGCTACACCTTC.

The chain carries TRBV27 and TRBJ2-7, with 7 bases that match TRBD2. The V and J ends lost 5 bases and 2 bases, in that order; junction bases with no gene match: 6. CDR1 MNHEY and CDR2 SMNVEV come from the germline V gene (reference sequence). The CDR3 loop spans 14 amino acids. The CDR3 coding sequence is TGTGCCAGCAGTCTGACTAGCAGAACCTACGAGCAGTACTTC. This sequence encodes CASSLTSRTYEQYF.

With respect to this clone: Other nucleotide sequences from this sample produce the same CDR3. The chain joins TRBV5-1 to TRBJ2-7; D ambiguous. The CDR3 extends over 12 amino acids. V was shortened by 0 bases and J by 4 bases, with 5 bases between the two germline ends. The germline gives CDR1 SGHRS, CDR2 YFSETQ. CDR3: CASSLDLYEQYF. The DNA for the CDR3 is TGCGCCAGCAGCTTGGATCTATACGAGCAGTACTTC.

V is TRBV9 and J is TRBJ2-3; 10 positions match TRBD2. The germline V gene encodes CDR1 SGDLS and CDR2 YYNGEE. Trimming cost V 4 bases and J 2 bases; bases outside gene matches: 25. The CDR3 is made up of 22 amino acids. In nucleotides, the CDR3 is TGTGCCAGCAGCCCGTATGGGGGGGGGCGTAGCGGGAGGTTCTCAATCACAGATACGCAGTATTTT. It translates to CASSPYGGGRSGRFSITDTQYF.

This chain uses TRBV29-1 with TRBJ2-1; 12 positions agree with TRBD2. The germline V gene encodes CDR1 SQVTM and CDR2 ANQGSEA. V lost 6 bases and J lost 3; bases outside the gene matches: 9. There are 16 residues in the CDR3. The CDR3 loop reads CSVAGLAGYVYNEQFF. In nucleotides, the CDR3 is TGCAGCGTGGCAGGACTAGCGGGATACGTCTACAATGAGCAGTTCTTC.

To note about this clone: At one end, the junction sequence differs from germline, possibly due to a read error. The DNA of the CDR3 is TGTGCCAGCAGTTACGATGCCAGGTCCCTGAACTCTGAAGCTTTCTTT. Residues: CASSYDARSLNSEAFF. The V gene is TRBV6-6, the J gene TRBJ1-1, with unresolved D. The germline V gene has CDR1 MNHNY and CDR2 SVGAGI (reference sequence). There are 16 residues in the CDR3.

In DNA, the CDR3 is TGTGCCAGCAGCCGAGCAACGGCAAGCGACAATGAGCAGTTCTTC. This codes for CASSRATASDNEQFF. This chain links TRBV5-8 with TRBJ2-1; D is unclear. Trimming took 4 bases from V and 5 from J, leaving 16 bases between them. CDR1 and CDR2 (germline): SGHTS, YDEGEE. This CDR3 comprises 15 residues.

This clone has only one observation. This chain joins TRBV2 and TRBJ1-3; D call uncertain. Trimming stripped 4 bases from V and 0 bases from J, with 19 bases between. CDR1 SNHLY and CDR2 FYNNEI come from the germline V gene. The CDR3 sequence is 18 residues long. The CDR3: CASSAGSPPGISGNTIYF. CDR3 coding DNA: TGTGCCAGCAGTGCGGGCAGCCCTCCCGGAATCTCTGGAAACACCATATATTTT.

The chain is built from TRBV29-1 and TRBJ1-2; D is possibly TRBD1 (6 bases). The CDR3 consists of 12 residues. V lost 8 bases and J lost 6, with 16 bases in between. Per the germline V gene, CDR1 is SQVTM and CDR2 is ANQGSEA. As DNA, the CDR3 is TGCAGCTACAAACAGGGACTTGATGGCTACACCTTC. Its translation is CSYKQGLDGYTF.

The chain employs TRBV18 and TRBJ2-5, with D unclear. V was pared by 2 bases and J by 4 bases, with 5 bases between. Looked up from germline, CDR1 is KGHSH and CDR2 is LQKENI. This CDR3 comprises 12 residues. This CDR3 is CASSPGLETQYF. Here the CDR3 DNA reads TGTGCCAGCTCACCAGGGTTAGAGACCCAGTACTTC. The variable domain in full, completed from reference TRBV18 and TRBJ2-5, reads NAGVMQNPRHLVRRRGQEARLRCSPMKGHSHVYWYRQLPEEGLKFMVYLQKENIIDESGMPKERFSAEFPKEGPSILRIQQVVRGDSAAYFCASSPGLETQYFGPGTRLLVL.

The chain joins TRBV6-6 to TRBJ1-5; D gene ambiguous. Trimming stripped 7 bases from V and 0 bases from J, with 10 bases between. Germline CDR1 and CDR2: MNHNY and SVGAGI (reference sequence). The CDR3 consists of 14 residues. The chain's CDR3 is CASTTGNSNQPQHF. The CDR3 nucleotides read TGTGCCAGCACCACGGGGAATAGCAATCAGCCCCAGCATTTT.

The chain recombines TRBV19 with TRBJ1-5; 9 bases match TRBD1. J gave up 0 bases and V 7 bases, and 10 bases lay outside the gene matches. Germline lookup yields CDR1 LNHDA and CDR2 SQIVND (reference sequence). The CDR3 runs 17 residues. The CDR3 DNA reads as TGTGCCAGTACCCGGACAGGGGCCACGTATAGCAATCAGCCCCAGCATTTT. Translating gives CASTRTGATYSNQPQHF.

The chain links TRBV21-1 to TRBJ2-1; the table names TRBD2, a call not compared with the DNA. TRBV21-1 counts as a pseudogene. The CDR3 loop spans 17 amino acids. CDR3 residues: CASSKMRGTSGSNEQFF. The CDR3 DNA reads TGTGCCAGCAGCAAAATGCGGGGTACTAGCGGGAGCAATGAGCAGTTCTTC.

This rearrangement joins TRBV6-1 to TRBJ2-1; tentatively, D is TRBD2 (7 bases). Per germline, CDR1 MNHNS and CDR2 SASEGT. The CDR3 has 17 residues. The V end lost 1 base, the J end lost 4 bases, and 17 bases lay between the germline ends. In DNA form, the CDR3 reads TGTGCCAGCAGTGAAGGACCCGGGGGGCCCATTTACAATGAGCAGTTCTTC. Amino acids: CASSEGPGGPIYNEQFF.

This clone has only one observation. The chain carries TRBV7-2 and TRBJ2-1; D is undetermined. CDR1 and CDR2 (germline): SGHTA, FQGNSA. V gave up 1 base and J gave up 3 bases, with 7 bases separating them. CDR3 length equals 14 residues. DNA for the CDR3: TGTGCCAGCAGCTTAGAGACGTTCTACAATGAGCAGTTCTTC. Translated, it gives CASSLETFYNEQFF. Using reference TRBV7-2 and TRBJ2-1 for the parts outside the CDR3, the full variable domain is GAGVSQSPSNKVTEKGKDVELRCDPISGHTALYWYRQSLGQGLEFLIYFQGNSAPDKSGLPSDRFSAERTGGSVSTLTIQRTQQEDSAVYLCASSLETFYNEQFFGPGTRLTVL.

This clone occurred once. The chain combines TRBV19 with TRBJ1-1, with 9 bases that match TRBD1. CDR1 LNHDA and CDR2 SQIVND come from the germline V gene (reference sequence). The CDR3 contains 14 residues. Trimming took 4 bases from V and 4 from J; bases not matched to a gene: 4. CDR3 DNA sequence: TGTGCCAGTAGTAAGACAGGGGGAGTCACTGAAGCTTTCTTT. Translating gives CASSKTGGVTEAFF.

The chain is built from TRBV18 and TRBJ2-7, with 8 bases fitting TRBD1. With 0 bases clipped from V and 6 bases from J, the junction kept 4 bases outside the gene matches. Looked up from germline, CDR1 is KGHSH and CDR2 is LQKENI. The CDR3 covers 14 residues. Here the CDR3 reads CASSPPIDRGEQYF. The CDR3 DNA is TGTGCCAGCTCACCACCCATCGACAGGGGCGAGCAGTACTTC.

V and J are TRBV15 and TRBJ1-4; TRBD1 aligns across 7 bases. This CDR3 has 13 residues. Germline CDR1 reads LNHNV; CDR2 reads YYDKDF (reference sequence). V lost 2 bases and J lost 8; bases outside the gene matches: 2. CDR3 bases: TGTGCCACCAGCAGACAGGGGGAGGAAAAACTGTTTTTT. It is translated as CATSRQGEEKLFF.

This chain joins TRBV6-5 and TRBJ1-1, with TRBD1 matching over 7 bases. The length of the CDR3 is 13 residues. The V and J ends lost 6 bases and 8 bases, in that order; junction bases with no gene match: 9. The germline gives CDR1 MNHEY, CDR2 SVGAGI. The CDR3, as DNA: TGTGCCAGCAGCTCGGGACAGCTTAGGGAAGCTTTCTTT. Translated, it gives CASSSGQLREAFF.